This TCR beta chain was observed in a study of blood T cell repertoires in COVID-19. Study in general: PBMCs, B-cell-depleted T cells, or T cells provided the cDNA or gDNA that made up the material.

The CDR3 sequence is 14 residues long. Germline V gene data show CDR1 as SGHNT and CDR2 as YYREEE (reference sequence). Trimming took 2 bases from V and 1 from J; bases not matched to a gene: 1. Authors' data handling: Estimation of nucleated cell counts relied on the amplification of reference gene primers. The assay was immunoSEQ multiplex PCR, and TCRdb's table has in-frame clones only and misses some. The DNA gave D and trimming, while V, J and clone size come from that table. Of about 440,000 clones listed, roughly 91% are singletons. This clone showed up just a few times. The rearrangement uses TRBV5-4 and TRBJ1-1, with TRBD1 matching 8 bases. The source of this sequence is a woman aged 25 to 39 with acute or convalescent COVID-19. What was sequenced was peripheral blood. CDR3 amino acids: CASSFGQGNTEAFF. CDR3 bases: TGTGCCAGCAGCTTCGGACAGGGGAACACTGAAGCTTTCTTT.